The 17 T cell receptor beta chains in this list originate from one sample, sequenced in a study of shared clonotypes between healthy human individuals. Measured with immunoSEQ multiplex PCR; TCRdb has only the in-frame clones, and not every one. The table shows millions of clones, with approximately 94% occurring only once. Specimen: naive CD4+ T cells sorted from blood. Subset in this sample: CD45RA+ positively selected. The receptors were gathered from a man between 18 and 35 years old in good health.

With respect to this clone: Additional DNA sequences in this sample encode the identical CDR3. J is TRBJ1-3 and V is TRBV29-1, with D unresolved. Trimming took off 4 bases at V and 4 bases at J, with 11 bases between the two ends. This CDR3 region has 13 residues. Germline V gene data show CDR1 as SQVTM and CDR2 as ANQGSEA. The DNA of the CDR3 is TGCAGCGTTGGGGAGACTCTGGGAAACACCATATATTTT. It encodes CSVGETLGNTIYF. The full variable domain, rest sourced from reference TRBV29-1 and TRBJ1-3, is SAVISQKPSRDICQRGTSLTIQCQVDSQVTMMFWYRQQPGQSLTLIATANQGSEATYESGFVIDKFPISRPNLTFSTLTVSNMSPEDSSIYLCSVGETLGNTIYFGEGSWLTVV.

The gene calls are TRBV27 and TRBJ1-2; D is unresolved. Trimming removed 5 bases at V and 1 base at J, with 23 bases between. Germline lookup yields CDR1 MNHEY and CDR2 SMNVEV (reference sequence). The CDR3 covers 18 residues. CDR3 coding DNA: TGTGCCAGCAGTCTTTTGGGGAGCTCTCTAACCCATAACTATGGCTACACCTTC. Translation: CASSLLGSSLTHNYGYTF.

The chain links TRBV2 to TRBJ1-5; unclear D gene. The CDR3 covers 13 residues. Trimming took 6 bases from V and 4 from J, leaving 10 bases between them. CDR1 SNHLY and CDR2 FYNNEI come from the germline V gene. The CDR3 sequence is CASSVLNNQPQHF. The CDR3 DNA reads as TGTGCCAGCAGCGTCTTAAATAATCAGCCCCAGCATTTT.

In its sample, this clone was seen a few times. The chain couples TRBV10-3 to TRBJ2-7, with 8 bases matching TRBD1. Trimming cost V 8 bases and J 3 bases; bases outside gene matches: 3. CDR3 length equals 12 residues. From germline, CDR1 is ENHRY and CDR2 SYGVKD. CDR3: CAIQGQDYEQYF. Here the CDR3 DNA reads TGTGCCATCCAGGGACAGGACTACGAGCAGTACTTC.

The J gene is TRBJ2-1, the V gene TRBV28; 11 nucleotides line up with TRBD2. From germline, CDR1 is MDHEN and CDR2 SYDVKM. V shed 4 bases and J 7 bases; nucleotides not matched to a gene: 9. The CDR3 sequence is 16 residues long. The CDR3 region has the DNA TGTGCCAGCAGTTCGCTAGCGGGGGGCCTTAGGAATGAGCAGTTCTTC. This encodes CASSSLAGGLRNEQFF.

This rearrangement joins TRBV27 to TRBJ2-7; D is perhaps TRBD2 (5 bases). This CDR3 has 13 residues. The V and J ends lost 6 bases and 4 bases respectively, with 13 bases between them. Per germline, CDR1 MNHEY and CDR2 SMNVEV (reference sequence). The CDR3 coding sequence is TGTGCCAGCAGACCATATTGGGAGTACGAGCAGTACTTC. Encoded protein: CASRPYWEYEQYF.

This clone was counted a few times. The chain links TRBV19 to TRBJ1-6; D unresolved. The V end lost 3 bases, the J end lost 8 bases, and 8 bases lay between the germline ends. CDR3 length: 13 amino acids. CDR1 and CDR2 from the germline V gene are LNHDA and SQIVND (reference sequence). The CDR3 bases are TGTGCCAGTAGTATGGTCGGGGATTCACCCCTCCACTTT. Protein: CASSMVGDSPLHF.

The chain uses TRBV19 and TRBJ2-1, with 14 bases fitting TRBD2. The CDR3 sequence is 20 residues long. V shed 2 bases, J shed 0 bases, and the junction held 9 bases outside the gene matches. Per germline, CDR1 LNHDA and CDR2 SQIVND (reference sequence). The CDR3 nucleotides are TGTGCCAGTAGTATAAGGCCCGGGACTAGCGGGGGCGGCTCCTACAATGAGCAGTTCTTC. Protein product: CASSIRPGTSGGGSYNEQFF. The complete variable domain, with remaining parts taken from reference TRBV19 and TRBJ2-1, reads DGGITQSPKYLFRKEGQNVTLSCEQNLNHDAMYWYRQDPGQGLRLIYYSQIVNDFQKGDIAEGYSVSREKKESFPLTVTSAQKNPTAFYLCASSIRPGTSGGGSYNEQFFGPGTRLTVL.

The CDR3 sequence: CASSLVGPGTYSYEQYF. DNA for the CDR3: TGTGCCAGCAGCTTAGTGGGGCCCGGGACGTACTCCTACGAGCAGTACTTC. The genes are TRBV7-2 and TRBJ2-7; D possibly matches TRBD1 or TRBD2 (5 bases each). Trimming shortened V by 1 base and J by 0 bases, and 16 bases separated the two germline ends. CDR3 length: 17 residues. Germline lookup yields CDR1 SGHTA and CDR2 FQGNSA.

This clone has only one observation. V is TRBV4-1 and J is TRBJ2-1; no reliable D call. There are 17 residues in the CDR3. Trimming stripped 1 base from V and 2 bases from J, with 15 bases between. Germline lookup yields CDR1 MGHRA and CDR2 YSYEKL. Here the CDR3 reads CASSQATGGYTYNEQFF. The CDR3 region has the DNA TGCGCCAGCAGCCAAGCAACGGGCGGTTATACCTACAATGAGCAGTTCTTC.

The J gene is TRBJ1-2, the V gene TRBV6-5; no reliable D call. The CDR3 sequence is 14 residues long. Germline V gene sequence: CDR1 MNHEY, CDR2 SVGAGI. With 0 bases removed from V and 8 bases from J, the gap between germline ends came to 13 bases. The CDR3 nucleotides read TGTGCCAGCAGTTACTCGAATCGCCTTGGAGGCTACACCTTC. This gives the protein CASSYSNRLGGYTF.

V usage is TRBV18 and J usage is TRBJ2-7, with D possibly TRBD1 on 6 matching bases. Germline V gene sequence: CDR1 KGHSH, CDR2 LQKENI. This CDR3 has 15 residues. Deletions cut 3 bases from V and 2 bases from J, with 14 bases between. Written as DNA, the CDR3 is TGTGCCAGCTCACCTCCAGGACAGAGGCCCTACGAGCAGTACTTC. It encodes CASSPPGQRPYEQYF.

The chain carries TRBV15 and TRBJ2-2; possible D gene TRBD1, 5 bases. The germline gives CDR1 LNHNV, CDR2 YYDKDF (reference sequence). V shed 2 bases and J shed 6 bases, with 13 bases lying between them. This CDR3 is 15 amino acids long. The CDR3 bases are TGTGCCACCAGCAGACAGGGATTTGGCGCCGGGGAGCTGTTTTTT. It translates to CATSRQGFGAGELFF. Full variable domain (rest looked up from reference TRBV15 and TRBJ2-2): DAMVIQNPRYQVTQFGKPVTLSCSQTLNHNVMYWYQQKSSQAPKLLFHYYDKDFNNEADTPDNFQSRRPNTSFCFLDIRSPGLGDTAMYLCATSRQGFGAGELFFGEGSRLTVL.

This clone has only one observation. V usage is TRBV5-8 and J usage is TRBJ2-7; D is uncertain. The CDR3 is made up of 12 amino acids. Germline V gene lookup returns CDR1 SGHTS and CDR2 YDEGEE. The germline V and J ends were trimmed by 3 bases and 9 bases, with 13 bases remaining between them. The CDR3 DNA sequence: TGTGCCAGCAGCTCCGTCTGGCGGAGGCAGTACTTC. Translation gives CASSSVWRRQYF.

Remarks on this clone: This same CDR3 is encoded by further DNA sequences in the sample. The chain combines TRBV4-1 with TRBJ1-4; no definite D call. This CDR3 is 15 amino acids long. Per the germline V gene, CDR1 is MGHRA and CDR2 is YSYEKL. With 2 bases removed from V and 3 bases from J, the gap between germline ends came to 10 bases. CDR3 region: CASSQLGLANEKLFF. The CDR3 coding sequence is TGCGCCAGCAGCCAACTCGGCCTGGCTAATGAAAAACTGTTTTTT.

The rearrangement uses TRBV30 and TRBJ2-5; D gene uncertain. This CDR3 is 15 amino acids long. Germline lookup yields CDR1 GTSNPN and CDR2 SVGIG (reference sequence). Trimming removed 1 base at V and 2 bases at J, with 14 bases between. CDR3 nucleotide sequence: TGTGCCTGGAGTGCCCTGGGTGGGGTTCAAGAGACCCAGTACTTC. Translation gives CAWSALGGVQETQYF.

This chain joins TRBV6-6 and TRBJ1-2; the D gene is possibly TRBD1 (6 bases). V was pared by 2 bases and J by 3 bases, with 10 bases between. This CDR3 has 14 residues. Germline V gene lookup returns CDR1 MNHNY and CDR2 SVGAGI (reference sequence). For the CDR3, the DNA is TGTGCCAGCAGTTACGCAGGGGATGACTATGGCTACACCTTC. This encodes CASSYAGDDYGYTF.